The 14 T cell receptor beta chains below were found in one sample sequenced in a study of blood T cell repertoires in COVID-19. Assay used: immunoSEQ multiplex PCR; TCRdb lists only in-frame clones, some missing. The table records about 170,000 clones, around 82% of them present only once. The specimen was peripheral blood. The receptor set was obtained from a human donor with acute or convalescent COVID-19. The donor label of this sample is uncertain.

The chain employs TRBV5-1 and TRBJ1-1, with a tentative D call TRBD1 (5 bases). The germline V gene encodes CDR1 SGHRS and CDR2 YFSETQ. V was clipped by 0 bases and J by 0 bases, with 12 bases between them. CDR3 size: 16 residues. The CDR3 spells CASSLGRGVMNTEAFF. The CDR3, as DNA: TGCGCCAGCAGCTTGGGGAGGGGAGTCATGAACACTGAAGCTTTCTTT.

The chain recombines TRBV5-1 with TRBJ2-2, with TRBD2 matching over 14 bases. The CDR3 spans 16 residues. Germline V gene data show CDR1 as SGHRS and CDR2 as YFSETQ. The ends lost 3 bases at V and 4 bases at J; junction bases unmatched: 2. CDR3 in DNA: TGCGCCAGCAGCTGGGGACTAGCGGGAGCCACCGGGGAGCTGTTTTTT. Protein: CASSWGLAGATGELFF.

The CDR3 region is CASSSGPRDFFPALHF. The CDR3 DNA follows: TGTGCCAGCAGCTCCGGACCGCGGGATTTCTTTCCGGCCCTCCACTTT. This sequence joins TRBV13 and TRBJ1-6; no firm D call. The CDR3 length is 16 residues. Germline assignment: CDR1 PRHDT and CDR2 FYEKMQ (reference sequence). Between the trimmed V and J ends, which lost 4 bases and 14 bases, there was a span of 24 bases.

The gene calls are TRBV27 and TRBJ2-3; D is possibly TRBD2 (6 bases). Germline assignment: CDR1 MNHEY and CDR2 SMNVEV (reference sequence). The CDR3 has 15 amino acids. The V gene lost 3 bases and the J gene lost 2 bases, with 12 bases spanning the gap. CDR3: CASSFFRDSTDTQYF. The DNA for the CDR3 is TGTGCCAGCAGTTTTTTTAGGGACTCCACAGATACGCAGTATTTT.

V usage is TRBV11-2 and J usage is TRBJ2-1; D possibly corresponds to TRBD1 (5 bases). Trimming took 0 bases from V and 6 from J, leaving 12 bases between them. The CDR3 runs to 15 residues. CDR1 is SGHAT and CDR2 is FQNNGV in the germline V gene. The CDR3 DNA follows: TGTGCCAGCAGCTTAGATCCCCCAGGGTCCAATGAGCAGTTCTTC. Its protein product is CASSLDPPGSNEQFF.

This clone was observed a single time. The chain employs TRBV21-1 and TRBJ2-7; TRBD1 reflects the table's D call only, with no check against the DNA. TRBV21-1 corresponds to a pseudogene. This CDR3 has 14 residues. CDR3 sequence reads: CASSHRDRPYEQYF. The CDR3 DNA sequence: TGTGCCAGCAGCCACCGGGACAGACCCTACGAGCAGTACTTC.

The V call is TRBV11-3, the J call TRBJ2-3, with 8 bases aligning to TRBD1. There are 13 residues in the CDR3. Trimming took 5 bases from V and 6 from J; bases not matched to a gene: 4. Germline CDR1 and CDR2: SGHNT and YENEEA. The CDR3 loop is CASSGQGPDTQYF. As DNA, the CDR3 is TGTGCCAGCAGCGGACAGGGCCCCGATACGCAGTATTTT.

The gene calls are TRBV7-2 and TRBJ2-4; D possibly corresponds to TRBD2 (5 bases). The CDR3 spans 15 residues. Looked up from germline, CDR1 is SGHTA and CDR2 is FQGNSA. Between the trimmed V and J ends, which lost 4 bases and 5 bases, there was a span of 15 bases. CDR3 sequence reads: CASSSMGLAENIQYF. The CDR3 coding sequence is TGTGCCAGCAGCTCCATGGGTCTAGCAGAAAACATTCAGTACTTC.

The V gene is TRBV5-4, the J gene TRBJ2-1, with no clear D. The germline gives CDR1 SGHNT, CDR2 YYREEE (reference sequence). The CDR3 is 16 residues long. The V and J ends lost 1 base and 4 bases respectively, with 15 bases between them. CDR3 sequence (DNA): TGTGCCAGCAGCTTGAGGTGGGCCCGAGCTTACAATGAGCAGTTCTTC. Amino acid sequence: CASSLRWARAYNEQFF.

The chain employs TRBV5-4 and TRBJ1-1; D is undetermined. Trimming left V 2 bases short and J 6 bases short, with 11 bases between. Germline CDR1 and CDR2: SGHNT and YYREEE (reference sequence). The CDR3 has 13 amino acids. The CDR3 sequence is CASSFPQRAEAFF. The CDR3 DNA follows: TGTGCCAGCAGCTTCCCCCAGCGAGCTGAAGCTTTCTTT.

This chain joins TRBV12-3 or TRBV12-4 and TRBJ1-1; tentatively, D is TRBD1 (6 bases). There are 13 residues in the CDR3. V shed 7 bases and J shed 3 bases, with 12 bases lying between them. The CDR3 spells CASTPTGHTEAFF. The CDR3 DNA is TGTGCCAGCACCCCTACAGGGCACACTGAAGCTTTCTTT.

The V call is TRBV19, the J call TRBJ2-2, with D maybe TRBD2 (5 bases). CDR1 and CDR2 (germline): LNHDA, SQIVND (reference sequence). The V end lost 8 bases, the J end lost 6 bases, and 25 bases lay between the germline ends. The CDR3 covers 17 residues. CDR3 amino acids: CASHPAGRPTEAGELFF. The CDR3 DNA is TGTGCCAGTCACCCGGCGGGCCGCCCCACAGAGGCCGGGGAGCTGTTTTTT.

This chain connects TRBV2 to TRBJ1-3, with D unclear. Germline V lookup: CDR1 SNHLY, CDR2 FYNNEI. The V end lost 11 bases, the J end lost 0 bases, and 14 bases lay between the germline ends. The length of the CDR3 is 14 residues. CDR3 coding DNA: TGTGCCGTTCTTTCGCTCAGCTCTGGAAACACCATATATTTT. As protein: CAVLSLSSGNTIYF.

The chain links TRBV7-2 to TRBJ2-7; 7 bases line up with TRBD2. The J segment lost 3 bases and the V segment lost 5 bases, leaving 7 bases of the junction unmatched. CDR1 and CDR2 (germline): SGHTA, FQGNSA. The CDR3 runs 14 residues. CDR3 loop: CASSLYRTSYEQYF. DNA of the CDR3: TGTGCCAGCAGCCTCTATAGGACTAGCTACGAGCAGTACTTC.